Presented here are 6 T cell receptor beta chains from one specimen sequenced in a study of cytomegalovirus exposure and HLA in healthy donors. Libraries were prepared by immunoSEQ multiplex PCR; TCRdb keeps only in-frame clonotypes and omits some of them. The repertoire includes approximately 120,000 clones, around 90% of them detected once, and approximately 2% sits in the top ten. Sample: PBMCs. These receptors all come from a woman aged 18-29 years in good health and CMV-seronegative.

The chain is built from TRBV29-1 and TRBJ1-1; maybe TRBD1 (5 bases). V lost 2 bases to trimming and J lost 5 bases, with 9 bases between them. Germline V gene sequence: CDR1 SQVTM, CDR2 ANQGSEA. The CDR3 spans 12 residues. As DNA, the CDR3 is TGCAGCGTTGAACAGGGCTGGACTGAAGCTTTCTTT. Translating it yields CSVEQGWTEAFF.

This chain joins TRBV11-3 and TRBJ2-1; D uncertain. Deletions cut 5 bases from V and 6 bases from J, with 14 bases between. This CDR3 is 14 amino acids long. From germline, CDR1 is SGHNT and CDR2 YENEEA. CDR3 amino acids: CASSPNRGTNEQFF. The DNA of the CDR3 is TGTGCCAGCAGCCCCAATCGCGGAACCAATGAGCAGTTCTTC.

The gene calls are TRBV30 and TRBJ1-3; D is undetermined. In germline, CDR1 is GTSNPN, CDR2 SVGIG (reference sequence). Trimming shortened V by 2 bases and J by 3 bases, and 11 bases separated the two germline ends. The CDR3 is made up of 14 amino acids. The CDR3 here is CAWSIVASGNTIYF. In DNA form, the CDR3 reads TGTGCCTGGAGTATTGTAGCAAGTGGAAACACCATATATTTT.

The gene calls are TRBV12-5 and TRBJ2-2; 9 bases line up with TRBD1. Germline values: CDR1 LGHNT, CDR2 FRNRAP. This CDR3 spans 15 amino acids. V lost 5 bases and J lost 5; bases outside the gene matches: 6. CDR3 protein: CASGITGGQTGELFF. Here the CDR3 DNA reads TGTGCTAGTGGTATAACAGGGGGCCAGACCGGGGAGCTGTTTTTT.

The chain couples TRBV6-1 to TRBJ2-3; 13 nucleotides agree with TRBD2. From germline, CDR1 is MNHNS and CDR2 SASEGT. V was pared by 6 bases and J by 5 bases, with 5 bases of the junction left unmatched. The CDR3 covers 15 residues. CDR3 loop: CASSRTSGSIDTQYF. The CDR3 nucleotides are TGTGCCAGCAGCCGGACTAGCGGGAGTATAGATACGCAGTATTTT.

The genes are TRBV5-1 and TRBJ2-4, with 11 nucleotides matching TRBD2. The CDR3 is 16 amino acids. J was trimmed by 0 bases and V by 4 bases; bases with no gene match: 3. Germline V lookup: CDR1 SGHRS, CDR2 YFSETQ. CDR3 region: CASSTSGGLAKNIQYF. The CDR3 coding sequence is TGCGCCAGCAGCACTAGCGGGGGTTTAGCCAAAAACATTCAGTACTTC. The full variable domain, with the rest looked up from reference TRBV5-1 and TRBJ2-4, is KAGVTQTPRYLIKTRGQQVTLSCSPISGHRSVSWYQQTPGQGLQFLFEYFSETQRNKGNFPGRFSGRQFSNSRSEMNVSTLELGDSALYLCASSTSGGLAKNIQYFGAGTRLSVL.